This T cell receptor (beta chain) is from a study of Graves' ophthalmopathy and Graves' hyperthyroidism (dated by TCRdb to 2017 to 2018). Background for the entire study: Peripheral blood was collected at initial diagnosis, before any treatment. After sampling, hyperthyroidism patients received methimazole starting at 30 mg daily, and ophthalmopathy patients received high-dose intravenous methylprednisolone. In a handful of hyperthyroidism patients, the T-cell repertoire of thyroid tissue was compared with the T-cell repertoire of blood. The study used TCR beta repertoire signatures to distinguish Graves' ophthalmopathy from Graves' hyperthyroidism and to predict progression to ophthalmopathy. A discovery set of about a hundred patients (more than 40 ophthalmopathy, 55 to 60 stable hyperthyroidism) was enrolled to explore V-J signatures distinguishing ophthalmopathy from hyperthyroidism. For independent validation, a separate cohort was made up of approximately 19 hyperthyroidism patients plus 17 patients who later progressed from hyperthyroidism to ophthalmopathy. The 100 discovery patients were randomly divided into training and test sets at a 7:3 ratio. In total, 135 blood samples were TCR-sequenced: around 42 ophthalmopathy, some 80 hyperthyroidism and some 17 hyperthyroidism-to-ophthalmopathy patients.

The germline V gene sets CDR1 to SGHRS and CDR2 to YFSETQ. Counted from cysteine to phenylalanine, this CDR3 has 14 amino acids. The sequence is cut down to CDR3 DNA, 42 bases in frame from base 1. Clipping removes 4 bases from V and 7 bases from J, with 5 as the unmatched junction base count. This clonotype appeared many times. No antigen is known for it. No clone much larger than this one lies a single base away; base qualities are absent. What the research found in general, with its limitations: No statistical method was used to set the sample size in advance, and the investigators knew which group each participant was assigned to. Most expanded thyroid clonotypes with frequency above 0.001 were also detected in blood, suggesting blood repertoires may reflect the thyroid immune response. The 13-signature model separated ophthalmopathy from stable hyperthyroidism with approximately 88% sensitivity and approximately 83% specificity in cross-validation, and 80%/75% in the test set. In validation, the model predicted ophthalmopathy progression with more than 55% sensitivity and approximately 78% specificity; roughly 12 predicted patients were CT-confirmed with GO in a median of about 7.1 months.

Hyperthyroidism was defined as stable when no progression to ophthalmopathy occurred within 18 months of follow-up. Patients with hyperthyroidism were aged 18 to 65 years, had been newly diagnosed, and had a disease duration of less than 2 months. Patients were excluded if they had other autoimmune diseases, uncontrolled infections, pregnancy or lactation. Clinical symptoms, serum thyroxine, TRAb, thyroid ultrasound and orbital computed tomography formed the basis of the diagnosis. Using Ficoll-Paque density gradient centrifugation, PBMCs were isolated from 9 to 10 ml of fresh peripheral blood. Total RNA was extracted with Trizol reagent and quality-checked on an Agilent 2100 Bioanalyzer. TCR beta CDR3 regions were amplified from RNA transcripts for repertoire sequencing. The first round of RT-PCR was done with HTBI primers and the Qiagen OneStep RT-PCR kit, and was followed by a second round of multiplex PCR, then size selection and purification. Libraries were sequenced on an Illumina HiSeq2000 using paired-end 100 bp reads. Per the source publication's procedure: SOAPnuke was used to process the reads, removing any read that contained adapters or uncalled bases, had a mean Phred below 15, or lacked an exact match to the constant primer or identifier. COPE v1.2.5 was used to merge the high-quality paired reads. Unique nucleotide sequences were defined as clonotypes and aligned to IMGT TRB V, D and J references using MiTCR v1.1. Only V-J combinations with frequency above 0.0001 were analysed, covering approximately 99% of repertoires. For each V-J combination, a TCR clonal expansion and chaos score was defined as F50 clonal expansion divided by the chaos observed in the TCRdist matrix. Welch's t-statistics and random forest were used to narrow the features down to approximately twelve V-J combinations, which were then fed into a naive Bayes classifier. Thyroid-blood repertoire similarity was quantified with the Morisita-Horn index. Using fastp trimming at Q25 and MiXCR clonotype assembly, TCRdb reanalyzed the public sequencing data and kept in-frame beta chains. Rows with a matching CDR3 protein are joined into one entry that keeps the most common DNA and genes. TCRdb, rather than the study authors, made the V and J calls. Recorded for this sample are about 620,000 distinct CDR3 sequences; about 20% of them occurred a single time. The ten biggest clones cover approximately 6.5% of the sample.

This clonotype originated in a woman under 30 with stable Graves' hyperthyroidism. Some clones in this sample may be carry-over from other donors' samples. Donor details come from another sample of the same person, matched by shared clones. Sequenced input: peripheral blood. In this chain, TRBV5-1 is recombined with TRBJ1-1; the central 12 bases match TRBD1. In nucleotide form, the sequence is TGCGCCAGCAGCGCGGGACAGGGGGCGTTTGAAGCTTTCTTT. This is translated as CASSAGQGAFEAFF.